This T cell receptor beta chain was captured in a study of OX40 agonist ivuxolimab in advanced cancers. Context from the whole study: Ivuxolimab, which targeted the costimulatory receptor OX40 (CD134), was an agonistic, fully human IgG2 monoclonal antibody. Intravenous ivuxolimab was administered to patients every 2 weeks at six dose levels: 0.01, 0.1, 0.3, 1.5, 3 and 10 mg/kg. Among the approximately 54 dose-escalation patients, 19 had hepatocellular carcinoma, approximately 15 melanoma, 9 renal cell carcinoma and 9 head and neck cancer. In the dose-escalation cohort, roughly 80% of patients were male, and the mean age was approximately 60 years, with a range of about 20 to 90. Prior anti-PD-1, anti-PD-L1 or anti-CTLA-4 therapy was permitted, and approximately 39% of dose-escalation patients had received checkpoint inhibitors. Partial responses were achieved by three dose-escalation patients, of whom one had hepatocellular carcinoma and two had cutaneous melanoma. The purpose of peripheral TCRbeta sequencing was to test whether ivuxolimab changed TCR sequence diversity and led to clonal T-cell expansion. The paper reports the monotherapy dose-escalation portion (N ≈ 50 patients) of the phase I ivuxolimab trial. Paper-wide results and their limitations: Clonal expansion of both CD4+ and CD8+ blood T cells was observed from baseline to week 6 at doses 0.1 to 3.0 mg/kg. Low levels of normalized T-cell clonal expansion were also seen in some patients who did not respond. Antigen specificity was not determined for the clonally expanded peripheral T cells. After ivuxolimab, expanded clones were on average more numerous among CD8+ T cells than among CD4+ T cells. In the 0.1-3.0 mg/kg groups, partial responders had among the lowest normalized peripheral clonal expansion, particularly in CD8+ T cells.

Genomic DNA was extracted from sorted cells for sequencing of the TCRbeta CDR3 region. TCRbeta CDR3 regions were sequenced using the immunoSEQ Assay. TCRdb mirrors the immuneACCESS table, restricted to in-frame sequences. Some clones are absent from its copies; in checked studies, under half trace to an unresolved V gene, and the reason for the others is unknown. For this sample the table gives approximately 99,000 clones, of which roughly nine tenths were detected only once. Roughly 5% of the sample is taken by the ten largest. As concerns this clone: Its binding antigen is unknown. One end of the junction fails to match germline, which may point to a read error.

The trial excluded patients who had a history of autoimmune disease or were on systemic immunosuppression. Peripheral blood for TCR sequencing was collected from all dose cohorts at baseline, on cycle 4 day 1, and on cycle 7 day 1. Samples came from an open-label, multicenter, first-in-human phase I dose-escalation trial of ivuxolimab. Adults with locally advanced or metastatic melanoma, renal cell, hepatocellular, or head and neck squamous cell carcinoma were enrolled in the trial. CD4+ and CD8+ T cells were sorted separately from peripheral blood before TCR sequencing. This material consisted of CD4+ or CD8+ T cells sorted from blood, taken in a trial of the OX40 agonist ivuxolimab. This sequence originates from an adult with an advanced solid tumor such as melanoma, head and neck, liver or kidney cancer.

The nucleotide sequence is TGTGCCAGCAGCGTAGAGAATGGACAGCACTTC. This is translated as CASSVENGQHF. The chain is made from TRBV9 and TRBJ1-2; a tentative D call is TRBD1 (6 bases match). The CDR3 sequence holds 11 residues, the cysteine and phenylalanine included. Here the CDR3 DNA is all that survives: 33 bases in frame from base 1. CDR1 and CDR2 are read off the germline V gene as SGDLS and YYNGEE.